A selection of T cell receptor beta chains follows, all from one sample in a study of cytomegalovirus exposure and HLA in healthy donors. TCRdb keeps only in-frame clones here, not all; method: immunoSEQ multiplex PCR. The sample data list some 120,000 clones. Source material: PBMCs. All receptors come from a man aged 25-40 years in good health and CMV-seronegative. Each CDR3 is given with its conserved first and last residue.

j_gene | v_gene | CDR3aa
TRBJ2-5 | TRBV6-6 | CASSPGSNTQYF
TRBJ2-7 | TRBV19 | CASSEAPGLGYYEQYF
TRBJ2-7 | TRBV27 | CASSSSLATYEQYF
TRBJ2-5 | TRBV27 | CASRATATYQETQYF
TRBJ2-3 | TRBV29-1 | CSVLKRERTQYF
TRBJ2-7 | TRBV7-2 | CASSSPSLRERYEQYF
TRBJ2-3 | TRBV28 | CASTLSGTDTQYF
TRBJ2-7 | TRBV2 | CASSGSRDRFYEQYF
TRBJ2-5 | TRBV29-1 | CSVEWTGETQYF
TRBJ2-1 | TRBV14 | CASNHAGGRDEQFF
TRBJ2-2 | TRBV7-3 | CASSGWTGSGELFF
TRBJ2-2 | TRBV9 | CASSVGSGVNTGELFF
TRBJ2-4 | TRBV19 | CASSSHHREGDIQYF
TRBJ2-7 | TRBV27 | CASSFLAGGTYEQYF
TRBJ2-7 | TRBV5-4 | CASSVGGRNSYEQYF
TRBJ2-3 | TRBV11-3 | CASSLYPRDTQYF
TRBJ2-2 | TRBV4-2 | CASRLIGSLIGELFF
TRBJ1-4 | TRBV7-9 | CASSSPGQGREKLFF